The 2 T cell receptor beta chains listed next were all sequenced from one sample in a study of CD8+ T cells in alopecia areata. RNA was isolated and reverse transcribed to cDNA, the sequencing template. TCRdb's table, derived via immunoSEQ multiplex PCR, lists solely in-frame clones and lacks some. The sample includes over 90,000 clones, 80% to 90% of them seen just once. This sample's treatment: oral pan-JAK inhibitor, 5-10 mg twice daily. Material: CD8+ T cells sorted from blood, obtained between weeks 30 and 35, from a patient treated with tofacitinib. The origin of the receptors is a human donor with alopecia areata.

V usage is TRBV6-5 and J usage is TRBJ1-1, with a possible D match to TRBD1 (6 bases). V was pared by 4 bases and J by 1 base, with 10 bases between. Germline V gene sequence: CDR1 MNHEY, CDR2 SVGAGI. The CDR3 totals 14 residues. The CDR3, as DNA: TGTGCCAGCAGTTCCCCGACAGGGAACACTGAAGCTTTCTTT. Its protein is CASSSPTGNTEAFF.

The chain uses TRBV15 and TRBJ2-6; D is unresolved. The CDR3 contains 14 residues. Per the germline V gene, CDR1 is LNHNV and CDR2 is YYDKDF (reference sequence). V shed 3 bases and J shed 0 bases, with 3 bases lying between them. The CDR3 here is CATSSHSGANVLTF. The CDR3 DNA reads TGTGCCACCAGCAGCCACTCTGGGGCCAACGTCCTGACTTTC. Full variable domain (outside the CDR3, taken from reference TRBV15 and TRBJ2-6): DAMVIQNPRYQVTQFGKPVTLSCSQTLNHNVMYWYQQKSSQAPKLLFHYYDKDFNNEADTPDNFQSRRPNTSFCFLDIRSPGLGDTAMYLCATSSHSGANVLTFGAGSRLTVL.